A selection of T cell receptor beta chains follows, all from one sample in a study of blood T cells in healthy people across ages. TCRdb re-called the 5' RACE reads through MiXCR, storing one row per CDR3 protein. This table holds about 1.5 million distinct CDR3 sequences, about 45% found once. The sample consisted of blood. The receptors originated from a woman under 30 in good health. The CDR3 runs from the conserved cysteine through the conserved F or W. A D gene is named only where the DNA matches it firmly. Clone size is not always given. Where it is, it says once, few, many or a class for expanded clones.

CDR3aa	CDR3nt	abundance	d_gene	j_gene	v_gene
CATSRDWAGNQPQHF	TGTGCCACCAGCAGAGATTGGGCAGGGAATCAGCCCCAGCATTTT	once	NA	TRBJ1-5	TRBV15
CASSADRPSGTDTQYF	TGTGCCAGCAGTGCCGACCGGCCCAGCGGCACAGATACGCAGTATTTT	few	NA	TRBJ2-3	TRBV28
CASSPYAGVYNEQYF	TGTGCCAGCAGTCCCTATGCGGGGGTGTACAATGAGCAGTACTTC	NA	TRBD2	TRBJ2-5	TRBV27
CSAPTRGTIPYGYTF	TGCAGTGCTCCAACCCGTGGGACCATCCCCTATGGCTACACCTTC	few	NA	TRBJ1-2	TRBV20-1
CASSLGGARDQETQYF	TGTGCCAGCAGCCTTGGGGGGGCAAGGGACCAAGAGACCCAGTACTTC	NA	NA	TRBJ2-5	TRBV14
CAISESGVTEAFF	TGTGCCATCAGTGAGTCGGGGGTGACTGAAGCTTTCTTT	few	NA	TRBJ1-1	TRBV10-3
CASSLLEDPNTEAFF	TGTGCCAGCTCACTCCTTGAGGACCCGAACACTGAAGCTTTCTTT	NA	NA	TRBJ1-1	TRBV18
CASRGFSADTQYF	TGTGCCAGCCGAGGTTTTAGCGCAGATACGCAGTATTTT	NA	NA	TRBJ2-3	TRBV12-3/TRBV12-4
CASSLAREQYF	TGTGCCAGCAGTCTAGCCCGCGAGCAGTACTTC	many	NA	TRBJ2-7	TRBV7-9
CASSETGTSGTTDTQYF	TGTGCCAGCAGTGAGACAGGGACTAGCGGGACAACAGATACGCAGTATTTT	NA	TRBD2	TRBJ2-3	TRBV25-1
CASSPGSGRYVDEQFF	TGCGCCAGCAGCCCTGGAAGCGGGAGATATGTCGATGAGCAGTTCTTC	NA	TRBD2	TRBJ2-1	TRBV4-1
CASSTGLAGLPGFF	TGTGCCAGCAGCACTGGACTAGCGGGCCTACCGGGGTTCTTC	NA	TRBD2	TRBJ2-1	TRBV7-2
CSATGQRPGTQYF	TGCAGTGCTACCGGACAGAGACCCGGGACCCAGTACTTC	few	NA	TRBJ2-5	TRBV20-1
CATSDFDRGAQETQYF	TGTGCCACCAGTGATTTTGATCGGGGGGCCCAGGAGACCCAGTACTTC	NA	NA	TRBJ2-5	TRBV24-1
CSARGAAPADQPQHF	TGCAGTGCTAGAGGCGCAGCCCCGGCGGATCAGCCCCAGCATTTT	NA	NA	TRBJ1-5	TRBV20-1
CASTPWLGQLQADTQYF	TGTGCCAGCACCCCCTGGTTGGGTCAACTCCAAGCAGATACGCAGTATTTT	few	NA	TRBJ2-3	TRBV6-2/TRBV6-3
CASSPQGARNTGELFF	TGTGCCAGCAGTCCCCAGGGGGCGCGAAACACCGGGGAGCTGTTTTTT	NA	TRBD1	TRBJ2-2	TRBV12-3/TRBV12-4
CASSDRFTDTQYF	TGTGCCAGCAGTGACAGGTTCACAGATACGCAGTATTTT	many	NA	TRBJ2-3	TRBV6-5
CASSLSISYGGKVRATYEQYF	TGTGCCAGCAGCTTATCTATTTCCTATGGGGGAAAGGTCAGGGCGACCTACGAGCAGTACTTC	NA	NA	TRBJ2-7	TRBV11-2
CASSLIGVNTEAFF	TGCGCCAGCAGCCTAATAGGGGTTAACACTGAAGCTTTCTTT	few	NA	TRBJ1-1	TRBV5-1
CASSYGTGNQPQHF	TGTGCCAGCAGTTACGGGACAGGCAATCAGCCCCAGCATTTT	many	TRBD1	TRBJ1-5	TRBV6-2/TRBV6-3
CASSYSFGSANTGELFF	TGTGCCAGCAGTTACTCTTTTGGTAGCGCGAACACCGGGGAGCTGTTTTTT	NA	NA	TRBJ2-2	TRBV6-2/TRBV6-3
CASSSGPGDTQYF	TGTGCCAGCAGTTCCGGGCCGGGAGATACGCAGTATTTT	many	NA	TRBJ2-3	TRBV27
CASSSDEDRNTEAFF	TGTGCCAGCAGCTCAGACGAGGACAGGAACACTGAAGCTTTCTTT	NA	NA	TRBJ1-1	TRBV7-9
CSARSTGWGRSEAFF	TGCAGTGCTAGATCGACAGGTTGGGGACGAAGTGAAGCTTTCTTT	NA	NA	TRBJ1-1	TRBV20-1
CSASGTGTFEQFF	TGCAGTGCTAGTGGGACAGGGACTTTTGAGCAGTTCTTC	NA	TRBD1	TRBJ2-1	TRBV20-1